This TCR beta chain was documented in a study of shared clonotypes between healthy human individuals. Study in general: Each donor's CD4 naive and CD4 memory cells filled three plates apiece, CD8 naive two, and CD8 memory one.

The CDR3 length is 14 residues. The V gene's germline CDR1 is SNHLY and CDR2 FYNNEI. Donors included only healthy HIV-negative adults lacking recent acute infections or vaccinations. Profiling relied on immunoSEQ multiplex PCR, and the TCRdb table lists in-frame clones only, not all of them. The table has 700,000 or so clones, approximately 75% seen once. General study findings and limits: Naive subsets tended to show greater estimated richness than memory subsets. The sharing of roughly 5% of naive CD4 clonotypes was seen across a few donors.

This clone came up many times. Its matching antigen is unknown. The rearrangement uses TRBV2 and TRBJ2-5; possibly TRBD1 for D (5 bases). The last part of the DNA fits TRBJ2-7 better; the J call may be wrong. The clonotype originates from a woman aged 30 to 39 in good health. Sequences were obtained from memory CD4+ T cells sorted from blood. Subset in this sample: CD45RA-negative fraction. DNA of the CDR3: TGTGCCAGCAGTGATCGAGACAGTGTCTACGAGCAGTACTTC. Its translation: CASSDRDSVYEQYF.